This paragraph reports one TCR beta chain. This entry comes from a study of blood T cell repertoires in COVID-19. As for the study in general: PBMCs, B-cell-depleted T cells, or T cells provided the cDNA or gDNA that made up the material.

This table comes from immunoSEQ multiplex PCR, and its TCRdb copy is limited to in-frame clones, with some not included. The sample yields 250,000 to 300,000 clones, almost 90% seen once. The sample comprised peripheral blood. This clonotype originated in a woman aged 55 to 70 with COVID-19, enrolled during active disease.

The CDR3 nucleotides read TGTGCCAGCAGCTTATCGGCCTACGAGCAGTACTTC. As protein: CASSLSAYEQYF. The V and J genes are TRBV7-8 and TRBJ2-7; D remains unclear. The germline V and J ends were trimmed by 2 bases and 2 bases, with 4 bases remaining between them. The CDR3 length is 12 residues. CDR1 SGHVS and CDR2 FQNEAQ come from the germline V gene.